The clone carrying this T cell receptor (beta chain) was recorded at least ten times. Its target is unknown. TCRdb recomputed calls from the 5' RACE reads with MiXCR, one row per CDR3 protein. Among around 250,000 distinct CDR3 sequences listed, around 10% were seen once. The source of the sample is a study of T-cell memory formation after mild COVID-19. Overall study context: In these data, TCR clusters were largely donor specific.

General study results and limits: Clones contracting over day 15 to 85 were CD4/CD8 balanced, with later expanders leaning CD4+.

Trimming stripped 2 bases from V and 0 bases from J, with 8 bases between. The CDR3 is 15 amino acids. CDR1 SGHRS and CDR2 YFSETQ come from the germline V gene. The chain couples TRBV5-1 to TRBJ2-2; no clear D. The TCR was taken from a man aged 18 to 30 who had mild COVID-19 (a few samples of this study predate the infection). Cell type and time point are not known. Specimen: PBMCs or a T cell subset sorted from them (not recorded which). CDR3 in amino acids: CASSFQGSNTGELFF. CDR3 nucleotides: TGCGCCAGCAGCTTTCAAGGGTCGAACACCGGGGAGCTGTTTTTT.